This T cell receptor beta chain was retrieved from a study of human T cells and chemical hapten exposure. Looking at the study overall: Patients got weekly scalp diphenylcyclopropenone doses over the roughly 22-week study. Study-wide points: Expanded TCRs produced significantly more large CDR3 similarity clusters than controls did.

TCRdb passed the RACE reads through MiXCR, listing each CDR3 protein once. Among around 150,000 distinct CDR3 sequences listed, around 15% were seen once. Per germline, CDR1 SGHTA and CDR2 FQGNSA. The CDR3 consists of 14 residues. With 5 bases removed from V and 5 bases from J, the gap between germline ends came to 14 bases. Many counts were recorded for this clonotype. Its antigen is unknown. The time point denotes: patch test 1, 2 weeks after DPC sensitization. Stated treatment: therapeutic diphenylcyclopropenone sensitization with weekly scalp DPC. The sample here was whole blood, taken in connection with sensitization to the hapten diphenylcyclopropenone (DPC). This sequence joins TRBV7-2 and TRBJ2-3; D not certain. This clonotype originated in a woman aged 25 to 39 with alopecia areata. Some clones in this sample may be carry-over from other donors' samples. The CDR3 spells CASSTAVRKDTQYF. The CDR3 DNA sequence: TGTGCCAGCAGCACGGCGGTTCGGAAAGATACGCAGTATTTT.